The 27 T cell receptor beta chains presented below share a single source sample, sequenced in a study of blood T cell repertoires in COVID-19. The protocol was immunoSEQ multiplex PCR, while the TCRdb copy is restricted to in-frame clones and leaves out a portion. The table includes about 52,000 clones, roughly 89% detected once. The sequenced sample was peripheral blood. Source of these receptors: a man aged 55 to 70 with active COVID-19.

This chain links TRBV28 with TRBJ2-7; 12 positions match TRBD1. The J segment lost 7 bases and the V segment lost 5 bases, leaving 6 bases of the junction unmatched. Germline values: CDR1 MDHEN, CDR2 SYDVKM. The CDR3 length is 14 residues. CDR3 region: CASSPGTGGQEQYF. CDR3 nucleotides: TGTGCCAGCAGTCCCGGGACAGGGGGCCAGGAGCAGTACTTC.

This chain connects TRBV5-1 to TRBJ2-4, with 7 bases matching TRBD2. Germline CDR1 and CDR2: SGHRS and YFSETQ. This CDR3 has 16 amino acids. V lost 3 bases, J lost 1 base, and 7 bases stayed unmatched. This CDR3 is CASSWGSGTAKNIQYF. In DNA, the CDR3 is TGCGCCAGCAGCTGGGGCAGCGGGACCGCCAAAAACATTCAGTACTTC.

The J gene is TRBJ1-1, the V gene TRBV28, with TRBD1 matching over 7 bases. The V gene end was trimmed by 4 bases and the J gene end by 3 bases; junction bases not matched to a gene: 5. CDR3 length: 14 residues. Germline lookup yields CDR1 MDHEN and CDR2 SYDVKM. CDR3 residues: CASSSADRYTEAFF. In nucleotides, the CDR3 is TGTGCCAGCAGTTCTGCGGACAGGTACACTGAAGCTTTCTTT.

The chain uses TRBV18 and TRBJ2-3; 9 bases agree with TRBD2. The CDR3 totals 15 residues. The germline V gene has CDR1 KGHSH and CDR2 LQKENI. The ends lost 4 bases at V and 0 bases at J; junction bases unmatched: 2. In DNA, the CDR3 is TGTGCCAGCTCACTAGCGGGAGAGAGCACAGATACGCAGTATTTT. Its protein product is CASSLAGESTDTQYF.

The CDR3 region is CASSPGLALQETQYF. CDR3 DNA sequence: TGTGCCAGCAGTCCTGGACTAGCGCTTCAAGAGACCCAGTACTTC. The rearrangement links TRBV3-1 (or the pseudogene TRBV3-2) to TRBJ2-5; 9 nucleotides agree with TRBD2. The CDR3 loop spans 15 amino acids. CDR1 LGHDT and CDR2 YNNKEL come from the germline V gene (reference sequence). V was pared by 6 bases and J by 2 bases, with 7 bases of the junction left unmatched.

This clone showed up just a few times. The chain employs TRBV7-2 and TRBJ2-5; TRBD2 is a possible D gene (5 bases). Trimming pared 2 bases from V and 0 bases from J, leaving 7 bases between. This CDR3 is built from 14 residues. Germline CDR1 and CDR2: SGHTA and FQGNSA. CDR3 sequence: CASSLYGNQETQYF. CDR3 DNA: TGTGCCAGCAGCTTATACGGGAACCAAGAGACCCAGTACTTC.

V gene TRBV11-2 combines with J gene TRBJ2-5; weak D call: TRBD2 (7 bases). This CDR3 region has 16 residues. Germline V gene data show CDR1 as SGHAT and CDR2 as FQNNGV. V lost 2 bases and J 5 bases, leaving 18 bases between the germline ends. The CDR3: CASSLSNLGGGETQYF. The CDR3 DNA sequence: TGTGCCAGCAGCTTATCCAACCTAGGGGGAGGGGAGACCCAGTACTTC.

The chain is built from TRBV15 and TRBJ1-1, with D possibly being TRBD1 (6 bases). V lost 1 base, J lost 3 bases, and 15 bases lay in between. CDR3 length: 16 residues. Germline V gives CDR1 LNHNV, CDR2 YYDKDF (reference sequence). The CDR3 DNA reads TGTGCCACCAGCAGAGCCCCACAGGGAGGGGACACTGAAGCTTTCTTT. Its translation: CATSRAPQGGDTEAFF. Combining the CDR3 with reference TRBV15 and TRBJ1-1 gives the whole variable domain DAMVIQNPRYQVTQFGKPVTLSCSQTLNHNVMYWYQQKSSQAPKLLFHYYDKDFNNEADTPDNFQSRRPNTSFCFLDIRSPGLGDTAMYLCATSRAPQGGDTEAFFGQGTRLTVV.

Only one count was recorded for this clone. CDR3 coding DNA: TGTGCCAGCTCACCGCCAGCAGGCGGGAGGTACAATGAGCAGTTCTTC. It encodes CASSPPAGGRYNEQFF. The rearrangement joins TRBV18 to TRBJ2-1, with TRBD2 matching 8 bases. V lost 3 bases, J lost 4 bases, and 8 bases stayed unmatched. The CDR3 is 16 residues long. Germline CDR1 and CDR2: KGHSH and LQKENI.

The CDR3 region is CASSFNLRADTQYF. The CDR3 region has the DNA TGTGCCAGCAGTTTTAATTTACGGGCAGATACGCAGTATTTT. V usage is TRBV6-2 or TRBV6-3 and J usage is TRBJ2-3; D remains unclear. The CDR3 totals 14 residues. V was trimmed by 4 bases and J by 4 bases, leaving 12 bases between them. The V gene's germline CDR1 is MNHEY and CDR2 SVGEGT.

The rearrangement links TRBV9 to TRBJ2-1; D remains ambiguous. Germline CDR1 SGDLS, CDR2 YYNGEE. Trimming cost V 4 bases and J 8 bases, with 10 bases left between them. The CDR3 consists of 12 residues. The CDR3 sequence: CASSTRTDEQFF. As DNA, the CDR3 is TGTGCCAGCAGCACCCGTACGGATGAGCAGTTCTTC.

This chain joins TRBV7-9 and TRBJ2-1, with 7 bases fitting TRBD1. This CDR3 spans 14 amino acids. V trimming: 7 bases; J trimming: 5 bases; junction bases outside the gene matches: 8. Per the germline V gene, CDR1 is SEHNR and CDR2 is FQNEAQ (reference sequence). CDR3 in DNA: TGTGCCAGCATAGGGCAGGGGGTACACAATGAGCAGTTCTTC. It encodes CASIGQGVHNEQFF.

This chain links TRBV4-2 with TRBJ2-1; D is perhaps TRBD2 (5 bases). V shed 0 bases and J shed 10 bases, with 19 bases lying between them. CDR1 and CDR2 (germline): LGHNA, YNFKEQ. The CDR3 has 16 amino acids. In DNA, the CDR3 is TGTGCCAGCAGCCAAGATAGGCTAGCTGAGGGTGTCGAGCAGTTCTTC. Translation gives CASSQDRLAEGVEQFF.

Only a few counts were recorded for this clone. The chain uses TRBV7-8 and TRBJ1-2, with D possibly TRBD1 on 5 matching bases. Germline-derived CDR1 and CDR2 are SGHVS and FQNEAQ. CDR3 length: 14 residues. Trimming cost V 5 bases and J 5 bases, with 15 bases left between them. The chain's CDR3 is CASSPAGRLYGYTF. CDR3 bases: TGTGCCAGCAGCCCCGCGGGACGGCTTTATGGCTACACCTTC.

The chain is built from TRBV20-1 and TRBJ2-6; 9 bases line up with TRBD1. Looked up from germline, CDR1 is DFQATT and CDR2 is SNEGSKA (reference sequence). This CDR3 region has 17 residues. After removal of 3 bases from V and 0 bases from J, the junction contained 6 bases not matched to a gene. The CDR3 protein is CSASAGQGISGANVLTF. The CDR3 DNA follows: TGCAGTGCTAGTGCGGGACAGGGAATCTCTGGGGCCAACGTCCTGACTTTC.

The V call is TRBV7-2, the J call TRBJ2-1; 7 nucleotides match TRBD2. Unmatched junction bases numbered 3, after V lost 3 bases and J lost 7 bases. This CDR3 has 13 residues. Germline CDR1 reads SGHTA; CDR2 reads FQGNSA. CDR3 region: CASSFTSANEQFF. CDR3 bases: TGTGCCAGCAGCTTCACTAGCGCTAATGAGCAGTTCTTC.

The chain has TRBV4-3 and TRBJ2-5, with D perhaps matching TRBD1 (6 bases). This CDR3 region has 16 residues. Between the trimmed V and J ends, which lost 1 base and 4 bases, there was a span of 16 bases. Germline V gene lookup returns CDR1 LGHNA and CDR2 YSLEER. The CDR3 DNA sequence: TGCGCCAGCAGCCAAGCGGTTTGGACAGCTGGAGAGACCCAGTACTTC. Amino acids: CASSQAVWTAGETQYF.

The rearrangement uses TRBV23-1 and TRBJ1-2; a possible D gene is TRBD1 (5 bases). TRBV23-1 is given ORF status, its function remaining uncertain. V lost 2 bases to trimming and J lost 3 bases, with 10 bases between them. The CDR3 length is 14 residues. CDR3 DNA sequence: TGCGCCAGCAGTCAACCGGGGGTAGACTATGGCTACACCTTC. Translated, it gives CASSQPGVDYGYTF.

This clone has a single count. The chain couples TRBV9 to TRBJ2-1; 11 nucleotides align to TRBD2. CDR1 and CDR2 (germline): SGDLS, YYNGEE. V dropped 7 bases and J dropped 2; count of bases not matched to a gene: 17. There are 19 residues in the CDR3. The chain's CDR3 is CASQGKITGTSGPYNEQFF. DNA of the CDR3: TGTGCCAGCCAGGGAAAAATTACCGGGACTAGCGGACCCTACAATGAGCAGTTCTTC.

The V call is TRBV11-2, the J call TRBJ2-1, with D uncertain. V was clipped by 4 bases and J by 10 bases, with 14 bases between them. Germline V gene data show CDR1 as SGHAT and CDR2 as FQNNGV. CDR3 length: 13 residues. CDR3 nucleotides: TGTGCCAGCAGCTCGACCCTACTCGGGGAGCAGTTCTTC. It is translated as CASSSTLLGEQFF.

In its sample, this clone was seen a few times. The rearrangement joins TRBV11-2 to TRBJ2-7; D is possibly TRBD1 (8 bases). V lost 2 bases, J lost 0 bases, and 14 bases lay in between. Germline CDR1 SGHAT, CDR2 FQNNGV. The CDR3 length is 16 residues. The CDR3 region has the DNA TGTGCCAGCAGCTTAAAACAGGGGGGGTACTCCTACGAGCAGTACTTC. Translation: CASSLKQGGYSYEQYF.

The chain has TRBV5-8 and TRBJ1-2; TRBD1 matches at 7 bases. The junction had 9 bases not matched to a gene; V was cut back by 5 bases and J by 8 bases. Germline V gene lookup returns CDR1 SGHTS and CDR2 YDEGEE. CDR3 length equals 13 residues. CDR3: CASSDDRVIGYTF. The CDR3 DNA sequence: TGTGCCAGCAGTGATGACAGGGTGATCGGCTACACCTTC.

V gene TRBV5-1 combines with J gene TRBJ1-5, with D tentatively TRBD1 (6 bases). V lost 0 bases and J 3 bases, leaving 10 bases between the germline ends. CDR3 size: 15 residues. Germline values: CDR1 SGHRS, CDR2 YFSETQ. The DNA of the CDR3 is TGCGCCAGCAGCTTGGAACAGGGCCCCAATCAGCCCCAGCATTTT. As protein: CASSLEQGPNQPQHF.

The V call is TRBV4-3, the J call TRBJ1-2; D gene uncertain. V lost 0 bases to trimming and J lost 2 bases, with 13 bases between them. The CDR3 sequence is 16 residues long. CDR1 is LGHNA, CDR2 YSLEER, per germline. Written as DNA, the CDR3 is TGCGCCAGCAGCCAAGATGCCGGGGATCGAAACTATGGCTACACCTTC. Translated, it gives CASSQDAGDRNYGYTF.

This chain uses TRBV4-3 with TRBJ2-7; 8 bases are a match to TRBD2. The CDR3 contains 15 residues. V gave up 0 bases and J gave up 1 base; unmatched junction bases: 2. Germline V gene sequence: CDR1 LGHNA, CDR2 YSLEER. The CDR3 sequence is CASSQDRGRSYEQYF. The CDR3 DNA reads as TGCGCCAGCAGCCAAGATCGCGGGAGGTCCTACGAGCAGTACTTC.

The rearrangement uses TRBV5-1 and TRBJ2-1; maybe TRBD2 (6 bases). Trimming took off 3 bases at V and 4 bases at J, with 8 bases between the two ends. This CDR3 has 13 amino acids. The V gene's germline CDR1 is SGHRS and CDR2 YFSETQ. Here the CDR3 DNA reads TGCGCCAGCAGCTGGGACTTTTACAATGAGCAGTTCTTC. As protein: CASSWDFYNEQFF.

V is TRBV6-1 and J is TRBJ1-2, with a weak D call TRBD1 (5 bases). V was clipped by 3 bases and J by 7 bases, with 12 bases between them. The CDR3 runs to 13 residues. CDR1 MNHNS and CDR2 SASEGT come from the germline V gene. In DNA form, the CDR3 reads TGTGCCAGCAGTGACAGGGTAACCGCTGGCTACACCTTC. It encodes CASSDRVTAGYTF.